This T cell receptor beta chain was identified during a study of T cell repertoires in aging, cancer and after chemotherapy. General study findings and limits: Healthy donors lost TCR diversity with age mainly through richness, cancer patients through richness and evenness. Immunological memory after chemotherapy cannot be judged from the repertoire data. In each cancer cohort, median generation probability increased across chemotherapy, suggesting thymic output rebounded.

Germline CDR1 and CDR2: SQVTM and ANQGSEA. CDR3 length equals 11 residues. Trimming shortened V by 5 bases and J by 5 bases, and 10 bases separated the two germline ends. This clonotype was detected only a few times. Its antigen remains unidentified. Multiplex touch-down PCR with TRB-A/B primers amplified rearranged V-D-J TRB sequences. TCRdb used MiXCR to reprocess the multiplex PCR reads, holding one entry per CDR3 protein. This sample has about 17,000 distinct CDR3 sequences; roughly 53% occur once, and the top ten carry about 10%. Amplification of TCR beta used genomic DNA extracted from peripheral blood.

The sequence was obtained from a human donor in good health. Sequenced material: blood. The chain joins TRBV29-1 to TRBJ2-7, with D perhaps TRBD1 (5 bases). The CDR3 spells CSVSGFDEQYF. The CDR3 DNA sequence: TGCAGCGTTTCAGGGTTCGACGAGCAGTACTTC.